What follows are 3 T cell receptor beta chains derived from one specimen sequenced in a study of blood T cell repertoires in COVID-19. The data were produced by immunoSEQ multiplex PCR, yet TCRdb's version contains in-frame clones alone and is incomplete. Of roughly 180,000 clones detected, around 88% appear once; the ten largest clones hold around 4%. What was sequenced was peripheral blood. These receptors were taken from a woman aged 25 to 45 with acute or convalescent COVID-19.

The rearrangement joins TRBV19 to TRBJ2-5; D may be TRBD2 (5 bases). The CDR3 has 13 amino acids. The germline V gene encodes CDR1 LNHDA and CDR2 SQIVND (reference sequence). The germline V and J ends were trimmed by 5 bases and 2 bases, with 9 bases remaining between them. CDR3 residues: CASSLDSQETQYF. CDR3 nucleotide sequence: TGTGCCAGTAGTTTGGACTCACAAGAGACCCAGTACTTC.

The chain couples TRBV7-2 to TRBJ1-6, with 7 nucleotides matching TRBD1. Germline values: CDR1 SGHTA, CDR2 FQGNSA. The CDR3 is made up of 15 amino acids. V was clipped by 2 bases and J by 7 bases; unmatched bases: 5. The chain's CDR3 is CASSLSTGTNSPLHF. CDR3 in DNA: TGTGCCAGCAGCTTATCGACAGGGACCAATTCACCCCTCCACTTT. The full variable domain, completed using reference TRBV7-2 and TRBJ1-6, is GAGVSQSPSNKVTEKGKDVELRCDPISGHTALYWYRQSLGQGLEFLIYFQGNSAPDKSGLPSDRFSAERTGGSVSTLTIQRTQQEDSAVYLCASSLSTGTNSPLHFGNGTRLTVT.

The chain employs TRBV5-1 and TRBJ2-1; D possibly corresponds to TRBD2 (6 bases). The CDR3 has 16 amino acids. Germline V lookup: CDR1 SGHRS, CDR2 YFSETQ. Deletions cut 0 bases from V and 6 bases from J, with 16 bases between. The DNA for the CDR3 is TGCGCCAGCAGCTTGGTACTAGCTTTGGGGCGCAATGAGCAGTTCTTC. Residues: CASSLVLALGRNEQFF.